This note documents a single TCR beta chain sequence. Autoimmune disease history or systemic immunosuppression was exclusionary. This entry comes from a study of OX40 agonist ivuxolimab in advanced cancers. Study as a whole: Allowance was made for prior anti-PD-1, anti-PD-L1 or anti-CTLA-4 therapy, and approximately 40% had some.

Trimming removed 5 bases from V and 0 bases from J; junction bases left unmatched: 18. This CDR3 contains 20 residues. Germline loops: CDR1 MNHEY, CDR2 SMNVEV (reference sequence). Generated by immunoSEQ multiplex PCR, the TCRdb table keeps only in-frame clones and is missing some. There are approximately 60,000 clones in the sample; around 90% occur only once, and approximately 5.2% lies in the top ten. The clonotype comes from an adult with an advanced solid tumor such as melanoma, head and neck, liver or kidney cancer. This chain joins TRBV27 and TRBJ2-7; 11 nucleotides agree with TRBD2. The input for sequencing was CD4+ or CD8+ T cells sorted from blood, taken in a trial of the OX40 agonist ivuxolimab. This CDR3 reads CASSPPPGVSGRARSYEQYF. The CDR3 nucleotides read TGTGCCAGCAGTCCCCCTCCCGGAGTTAGCGGGAGGGCCCGCTCCTACGAGCAGTACTTC.